Listed here are 30 T cell receptor beta chains from one sample, sequenced in a study of blood T cell repertoires in COVID-19. Profiling relied on immunoSEQ multiplex PCR, and the TCRdb table lists in-frame clones only, not all of them. This sample carries about 400,000 clones, approximately 91% of them seen once, and the ten largest clones take 2% to 2.5%. Sequencing was performed on PBMCs or T cells enriched from blood (not recorded which). Every receptor here comes from a middle-aged woman with acute COVID-19.

V usage is TRBV15 and J usage is TRBJ2-7, with a weak D call TRBD1 (5 bases). The ends were cut back, 0 bases at V and 0 bases at J, with 6 bases in the middle. The CDR3 runs 14 residues. Germline lookup yields CDR1 LNHNV and CDR2 YYDKDF (reference sequence). The CDR3 DNA reads TGTGCCACCAGCAGAGATCAGGGCTCCTACGAGCAGTACTTC. This sequence encodes CATSRDQGSYEQYF.

The J gene is TRBJ1-2, the V gene TRBV29-1, with 10 positions matching TRBD1. CDR1 is SQVTM and CDR2 is ANQGSEA in the germline V gene. J lost 5 bases, V lost 5 bases, and 8 bases had no gene match. CDR3 size: 14 residues. The CDR3 nucleotides are TGCAGCGTTACCGGGACAGGGGATCGGTATGGCTACACCTTC. This gives the protein CSVTGTGDRYGYTF.

V usage is TRBV5-6 and J usage is TRBJ2-2; 7 bases match TRBD1. CDR1 and CDR2 from the germline V gene are SGHDT and YYEEEE. The length of the CDR3 is 13 residues. V trimming: 4 bases; J trimming: 6 bases; junction bases outside the gene matches: 3. CDR3 sequence reads: CASSPGQPGELFF. Here the CDR3 DNA reads TGTGCCAGCAGCCCGGGACAGCCCGGGGAGCTGTTTTTT.

This clone was counted only a few times. The chain is built from TRBV29-1 and TRBJ1-2; perhaps TRBD1 as D (5 bases). From germline, CDR1 is SQVTM and CDR2 ANQGSEA. This CDR3 spans 14 amino acids. V shed 7 bases and J shed 1 base, with 16 bases lying between them. The CDR3: CSAVGAEYNYGYTF. Here the CDR3 DNA reads TGCAGCGCCGTAGGGGCAGAATATAACTATGGCTACACCTTC.

The chain is built from TRBV5-6 and TRBJ1-2, with TRBD1 identical over 12 bases. The germline CDR1 and CDR2 sequences are SGHDT and YYEEEE. Trimming removed 0 bases from V and 8 bases from J; junction bases left unmatched: 5. The CDR3 runs to 15 residues. The CDR3 protein is CASSLAGTGGTGYTF. The CDR3 DNA sequence: TGTGCCAGCAGCTTGGCAGGGACAGGGGGCACGGGCTACACCTTC.

This chain joins TRBV5-5 and TRBJ2-1; 7 bases match TRBD1. This CDR3 spans 15 amino acids. Germline V gene data show CDR1 as SGHKS and CDR2 as YYEKEE (reference sequence). Trimming cost V 2 bases and J 4 bases; bases outside gene matches: 6. The CDR3 here is CASSLRDSAYNEQFF. CDR3 nucleotides: TGTGCCAGCAGCTTACGGGACAGCGCGTACAATGAGCAGTTCTTC.

This chain links TRBV6-5 with TRBJ1-2; possible D gene TRBD1, 6 bases. There are 13 residues in the CDR3. V gave up 9 bases and J gave up 5 bases, with 16 bases separating them. Germline V gene data show CDR1 as MNHEY and CDR2 as SVGAGI. The CDR3 DNA reads TGTGCCAGAGTCCACAGGGACCGGTATGGCTACACCTTC. Translating it yields CARVHRDRYGYTF.

The J gene is TRBJ2-7, the V gene TRBV4-1; 9 bases are shared with TRBD1. CDR3 length equals 16 residues. From germline, CDR1 is MGHRA and CDR2 YSYEKL. The ends lost 0 bases at V and 4 bases at J; junction bases unmatched: 7. CDR3 sequence (DNA): TGCGCCAGCAGCCAAGATTGGGGACAGGGAAAATACGAGCAGTACTTC. This sequence encodes CASSQDWGQGKYEQYF.

V usage is TRBV6-2 or TRBV6-3 and J usage is TRBJ2-7; the D gene is possibly TRBD1 (6 bases). V lost 4 bases and J 3 bases, leaving 13 bases between the germline ends. Germline-derived CDR1 and CDR2 are MNHEY and SVGEGT. CDR3 length: 14 amino acids. The CDR3 is CASSLGGSYYEQYF. The DNA of the CDR3 is TGTGCCAGCAGTTTAGGGGGTTCCTACTACGAGCAGTACTTC.

Remarks on this clone: Other DNA sequences of this sample code for an identical CDR3. The J gene is TRBJ1-2, the V gene TRBV5-5; D gene uncertain. There are 13 residues in the CDR3. The V end lost 0 bases, the J end lost 2 bases, and 5 bases lay between the germline ends. Germline V gene sequence: CDR1 SGHKS, CDR2 YYEKEE (reference sequence). CDR3 sequence: CASSLAGNYGYTF. As DNA, the CDR3 is TGTGCCAGCAGCTTGGCGGGGAACTATGGCTACACCTTC.

This chain uses TRBV30 with TRBJ2-7; 8 bases agree with TRBD1. The CDR3 spans 13 residues. Germline V gene data show CDR1 as GTSNPN and CDR2 as SVGIG (reference sequence). Germline trimming cut 4 bases from V and 2 bases from J; bases unmatched to any gene: 4. This CDR3 reads CAWTGQGPYEQYF. CDR3 bases: TGTGCCTGGACAGGACAGGGTCCCTACGAGCAGTACTTC.

This clone turned up a few times. The rearrangement links TRBV12-5 to TRBJ1-2; TRBD1 matches 9 bases. Germline V gives CDR1 LGHNT, CDR2 FRNRAP. The ends lost 4 bases at V and 7 bases at J; junction bases unmatched: 7. This CDR3 is built from 14 residues. This chain's CDR3 is CASGSTQGAFGYTF. The CDR3, as DNA: TGTGCTAGTGGTTCGACACAGGGGGCGTTTGGCTACACCTTC.

The rearrangement links TRBV19 to TRBJ2-7; tentative D call: TRBD1 (6 bases). Germline CDR1 and CDR2: LNHDA and SQIVND (reference sequence). V was shortened by 3 bases and J by 3 bases, with 12 bases between the two germline ends. The CDR3 runs to 14 residues. As DNA, the CDR3 is TGTGCCAGTAGTATCCGGGACAACCTCTACGAGCAGTACTTC. It encodes CASSIRDNLYEQYF.

Only one count was recorded for this clone. The chain links TRBV19 to TRBJ1-2, with D perhaps matching TRBD1 (5 bases). CDR1 and CDR2 (germline): LNHDA, SQIVND (reference sequence). Trimming removed 2 bases from V and 2 bases from J, with 15 bases in between. The CDR3 totals 16 residues. CDR3 nucleotide sequence: TGTGCCAGTAGTATATTTTTCAATCAGGGAAACTATGGCTACACCTTC. Protein: CASSIFFNQGNYGYTF.

The rearrangement links TRBV5-1 to TRBJ1-2; D is unclear. CDR1 SGHRS and CDR2 YFSETQ come from the germline V gene. The CDR3 loop spans 11 amino acids. V lost 4 bases and J 6 bases, leaving 7 bases between the germline ends. DNA of the CDR3: TGCGCCAGCAGCCAAGGAGATGGCTACACCTTC. Translated: CASSQGDGYTF.

The chain's CDR3 is CASSQGPDTYYGYTF. CDR3 nucleotides: TGCGCCAGCAGCCAAGGGCCGGACACCTACTATGGCTACACCTTC. The genes are TRBV4-1 and TRBJ1-2; D possibly corresponds to TRBD1 (5 bases). This CDR3 region has 15 residues. Germline V gene data show CDR1 as MGHRA and CDR2 as YSYEKL. Trimming took 1 base from V and 3 from J, leaving 12 bases between them.

The CDR3 sequence: CASSRGQGAEYGYTF. CDR3 DNA: TGTGCCAGCAGCCGGGGACAGGGGGCGGAGTATGGCTACACCTTC. This chain connects TRBV5-4 to TRBJ1-2; 12 bases align to TRBD1. CDR3 length: 15 amino acids. CDR1 and CDR2 (germline): SGHNT, YYREEE (reference sequence). Germline trimming cut 4 bases from V and 5 bases from J; bases unmatched to any gene: 6.

This clone occurred once. CDR3 DNA sequence: TGTGCCAGCTCACCAAGCGAAGGAGGGACCCAGTACTTC. Residues: CASSPSEGGTQYF. This sequence joins TRBV18 and TRBJ2-5; tentative D call: TRBD2 (5 bases). The germline V gene has CDR1 KGHSH and CDR2 LQKENI. Trimming removed 2 bases at V and 7 bases at J, with 11 bases between. The CDR3 consists of 13 residues.

For this clone: A much larger clone is a single base away; this may be a read error. In the same sample, other DNA sequences code for this CDR3. The gene calls are TRBV19 and TRBJ1-5; 8 positions match TRBD1. After removal of 6 bases from V and 2 bases from J, the junction contained 3 bases not matched to a gene. Per the germline V gene, CDR1 is LNHDA and CDR2 is SQIVND (reference sequence). The CDR3 has 14 amino acids. The CDR3 DNA reads as TGTGCCAGTAGGCAGACAGGGGGCAATCAGCCCCAGCATTTT. This codes for CASRQTGGNQPQHF. The full variable domain, completed using reference TRBV19 and TRBJ1-5, is DGGITQSPKYLFRKEGQNVTLSCEQNLNHDAMYWYRQDPGQGLRLIYYSQIVNDFQKGDIAEGYSVSREKKESFPLTVTSAQKNPTAFYLCASRQTGGNQPQHFGDGTRLSIL.

The V call is TRBV5-1, the J call TRBJ1-2; unclear D gene. The V gene lost 0 bases and the J gene lost 5 bases, with 8 bases spanning the gap. Germline V gene data show CDR1 as SGHRS and CDR2 as YFSETQ. CDR3 length: 13 residues. CDR3 DNA sequence: TGCGCCAGCAGCTTGGGACTAGAATATGGCTACACCTTC. Protein: CASSLGLEYGYTF.

The CDR3 coding sequence is TGTGCCAGCAGTGCGGGGGGGCCTGAGCAGTTCTTC. Encoded protein: CASSAGGPEQFF. The chain joins TRBV6-4 to TRBJ2-1; TRBD2 agrees at 8 bases. The junction had 2 bases not matched to a gene; V was cut back by 4 bases and J by 9 bases. The length of the CDR3 is 12 residues. CDR1 is MRHNA and CDR2 is SNTAGT in the germline V gene.

The chain recombines TRBV7-9 with TRBJ1-2, with 12 bases that match TRBD1. The V segment lost 6 bases and the J segment 7 bases; nucleotides outside the gene matches: 6. The CDR3 has 14 amino acids. From germline, CDR1 is SEHNR and CDR2 FQNEAQ (reference sequence). CDR3 in DNA: TGTGCCAGCAGTCTGGGGACAGGGGGCGTTGGCTACACCTTC. Its translation: CASSLGTGGVGYTF.

The chain is built from TRBV2 and TRBJ2-3; 9 bases align to TRBD2. The V gene end was trimmed by 10 bases and the J gene end by 0 bases; junction bases not matched to a gene: 8. This CDR3 comprises 15 residues. Per germline, CDR1 SNHLY and CDR2 FYNNEI. CDR3 bases: TGTGCCATTCAGCGGGGGGCCTCTAGCACAGATACGCAGTATTTT. Translating gives CAIQRGASSTDTQYF.

The V call is TRBV5-6, the J call TRBJ1-2; 9 bases map to TRBD1. Looked up from germline, CDR1 is SGHDT and CDR2 is YYEEEE. The junction had 9 bases not matched to a gene; V was cut back by 6 bases and J by 6 bases. This CDR3 is built from 14 residues. This chain's CDR3 is CASNVGQGRNGYTF. In DNA, the CDR3 is TGTGCCAGCAACGTGGGACAGGGACGGAATGGCTACACCTTC.

This clone was picked up a small number of times. The chain uses TRBV6-4 and TRBJ2-2; no clear D. CDR3 length: 14 amino acids. With 1 base removed from V and 7 bases from J, the gap between germline ends came to 10 bases. Germline CDR1 reads MRHNA; CDR2 reads SNTAGT. In nucleotides, the CDR3 is TGTGCCAGCAGTGACTTCGGGTTTGACGGGGAGCTGTTTTTT. Residues: CASSDFGFDGELFF.

This clone was seen a single time. This rearrangement joins TRBV19 to TRBJ1-1, with 10 bases fitting TRBD1. The CDR3 is 14 amino acids. The V and J ends lost 4 bases and 5 bases, in that order; junction bases with no gene match: 4. From germline, CDR1 is LNHDA and CDR2 SQIVND (reference sequence). The CDR3 sequence is CASSRGTGETEAFF. The DNA for the CDR3 is TGTGCCAGTAGTAGGGGGACAGGGGAAACTGAAGCTTTCTTT.

This clone was detected only once. This chain joins TRBV9 and TRBJ1-1, with D tentatively TRBD1 (6 bases). The V end lost 4 bases, the J end lost 6 bases, and 13 bases lay between the germline ends. In germline, CDR1 is SGDLS, CDR2 YYNGEE. CDR3 length: 13 amino acids. The CDR3 nucleotides read TGTGCCAGCAGCTATTATGGGGGCGCTGAAGCTTTCTTT. Amino acids: CASSYYGGAEAFF.

This sequence joins TRBV24-1 and TRBJ2-1; 11 positions agree with TRBD1. Germline-derived CDR1 and CDR2 are KGHDR and SFDVKD. The J segment lost 3 bases and the V segment lost 5 bases, leaving 2 bases of the junction unmatched. The CDR3 is made up of 15 amino acids. The CDR3 region has the DNA TGTGCCACCAGTGTTGGGACAGGGGGCTACAATGAGCAGTTCTTC. Translating it yields CATSVGTGGYNEQFF.

V gene TRBV18 combines with J gene TRBJ1-6, with 11 bases aligning to TRBD1. V dropped 3 bases and J dropped 10; count of bases not matched to a gene: 2. This CDR3 contains 14 residues. CDR1 is KGHSH, CDR2 LQKENI, per germline. CDR3 loop: CASSPRTGGSPLHF. The CDR3 DNA reads TGTGCCAGCTCACCCAGGACAGGGGGCTCACCCCTCCACTTT.

The chain has TRBV19 and TRBJ1-2; the D gene is possibly TRBD1 (6 bases). Trimming stripped 6 bases from V and 2 bases from J, with 10 bases between. The CDR3 consists of 13 residues. CDR1 is LNHDA and CDR2 is SQIVND in the germline V gene (reference sequence). Here the CDR3 reads CASSPDRNYGYTF. Here the CDR3 DNA reads TGTGCCAGTAGCCCAGACAGGAACTATGGCTACACCTTC.